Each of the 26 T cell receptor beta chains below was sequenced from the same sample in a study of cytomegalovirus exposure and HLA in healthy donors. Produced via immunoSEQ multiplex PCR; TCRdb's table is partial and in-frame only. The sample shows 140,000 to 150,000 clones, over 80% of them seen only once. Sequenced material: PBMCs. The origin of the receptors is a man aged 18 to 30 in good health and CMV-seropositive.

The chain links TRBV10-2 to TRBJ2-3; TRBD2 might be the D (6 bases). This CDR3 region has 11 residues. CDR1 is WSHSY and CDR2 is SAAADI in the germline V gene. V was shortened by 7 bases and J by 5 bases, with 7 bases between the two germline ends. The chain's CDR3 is CASTGVDTQYF. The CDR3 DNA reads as TGCGCCAGCACGGGAGTAGATACGCAGTATTTT.

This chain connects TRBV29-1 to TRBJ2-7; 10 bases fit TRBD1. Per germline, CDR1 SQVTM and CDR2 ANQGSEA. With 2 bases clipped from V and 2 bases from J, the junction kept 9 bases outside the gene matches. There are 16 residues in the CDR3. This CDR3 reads CSVEPAGQGEPYEQYF. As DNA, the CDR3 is TGCAGCGTTGAACCTGCCGGACAGGGGGAGCCCTACGAGCAGTACTTC.

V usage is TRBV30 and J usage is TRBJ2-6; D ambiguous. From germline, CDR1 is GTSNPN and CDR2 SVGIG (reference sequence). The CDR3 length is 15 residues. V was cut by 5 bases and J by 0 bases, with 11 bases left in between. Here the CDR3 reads CAWDSTGSGANVLTF. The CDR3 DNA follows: TGTGCCTGGGACTCTACGGGCTCTGGGGCCAACGTCCTGACTTTC.

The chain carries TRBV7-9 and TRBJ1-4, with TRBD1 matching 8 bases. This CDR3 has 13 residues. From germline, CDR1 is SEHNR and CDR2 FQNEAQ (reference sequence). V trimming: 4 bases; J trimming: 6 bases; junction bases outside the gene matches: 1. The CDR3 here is CASSSGGDEKLFF. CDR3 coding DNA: TGTGCCAGCAGCTCAGGGGGCGATGAAAAACTGTTTTTT.

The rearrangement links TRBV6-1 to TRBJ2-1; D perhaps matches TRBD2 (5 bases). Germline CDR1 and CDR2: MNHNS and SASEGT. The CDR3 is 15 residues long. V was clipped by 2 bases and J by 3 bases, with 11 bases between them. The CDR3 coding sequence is TGTGCCAGCAGTGAATTCGGAGGAGGCTACAATGAGCAGTTCTTC. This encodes CASSEFGGGYNEQFF.

CDR3 DNA sequence: TGTGCCACCAGCAGAGAGACTGGTGGGGCGGGGGAGCAGTACTTC. Protein product: CATSRETGGAGEQYF. The chain carries TRBV15 and TRBJ2-7, with a weak D call TRBD2 (6 bases). Trimming shortened V by 0 bases and J by 7 bases, and 16 bases separated the two germline ends. Germline lookup yields CDR1 LNHNV and CDR2 YYDKDF (reference sequence). The CDR3 is 15 residues long.

Written as DNA, the CDR3 is TGTGCCAGCAGCTTAGAAGCAGGGGGCCACAACGAGCAGTACTTC. Its translation is CASSLEAGGHNEQYF. The chain links TRBV7-9 to TRBJ2-7; 8 bases match TRBD1. This CDR3 spans 15 amino acids. Germline V gene sequence: CDR1 SEHNR, CDR2 FQNEAQ (reference sequence). V lost 1 base and J lost 5; bases outside the gene matches: 7.

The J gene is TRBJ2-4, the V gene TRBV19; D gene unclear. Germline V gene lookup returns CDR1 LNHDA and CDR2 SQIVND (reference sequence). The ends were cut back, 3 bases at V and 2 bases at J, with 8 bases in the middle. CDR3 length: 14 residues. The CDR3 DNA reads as TGTGCCAGTAGTATCACCGGGTCCAAAAACATTCAGTACTTC. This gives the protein CASSITGSKNIQYF. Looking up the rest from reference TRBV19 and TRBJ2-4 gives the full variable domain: DGGITQSPKYLFRKEGQNVTLSCEQNLNHDAMYWYRQDPGQGLRLIYYSQIVNDFQKGDIAEGYSVSREKKESFPLTVTSAQKNPTAFYLCASSITGSKNIQYFGAGTRLSVL.

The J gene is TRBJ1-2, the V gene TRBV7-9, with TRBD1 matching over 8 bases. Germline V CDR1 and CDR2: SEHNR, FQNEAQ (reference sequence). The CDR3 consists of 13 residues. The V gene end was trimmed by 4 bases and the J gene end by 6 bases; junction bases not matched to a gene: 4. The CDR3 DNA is TGTGCCAGCAGCTCGACAGGGGACCATGGCTACACCTTC. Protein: CASSSTGDHGYTF.

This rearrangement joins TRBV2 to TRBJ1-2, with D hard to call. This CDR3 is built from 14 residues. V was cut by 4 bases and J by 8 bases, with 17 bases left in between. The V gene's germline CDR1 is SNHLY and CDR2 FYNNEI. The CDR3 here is CASSAQRSLSGYTF. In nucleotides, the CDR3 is TGTGCCAGCAGTGCTCAGCGGTCCCTGAGCGGCTACACCTTC. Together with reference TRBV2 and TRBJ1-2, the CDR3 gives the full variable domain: EPEVTQTPSHQVTQMGQEVILRCVPISNHLYFYWYRQILGQKVEFLVSFYNNEISEKSEIFDDQFSVERPDGSNFTLKIRSTKLEDSAMYFCASSAQRSLSGYTFGSGTRLTVV.

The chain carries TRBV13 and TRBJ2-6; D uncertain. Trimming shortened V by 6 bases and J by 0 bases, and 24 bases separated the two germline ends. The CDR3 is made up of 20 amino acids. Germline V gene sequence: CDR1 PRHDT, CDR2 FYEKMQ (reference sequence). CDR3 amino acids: CASSQVYPSYRSSGANVLTF. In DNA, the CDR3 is TGTGCCAGCAGTCAAGTTTACCCCTCTTATCGGAGCTCTGGGGCCAACGTCCTGACTTTC.

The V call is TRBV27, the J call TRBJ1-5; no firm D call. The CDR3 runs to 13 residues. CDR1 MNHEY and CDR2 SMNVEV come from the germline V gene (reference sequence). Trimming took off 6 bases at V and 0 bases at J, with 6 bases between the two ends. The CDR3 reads CASRPYSNQPQHF. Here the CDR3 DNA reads TGTGCCAGCAGACCCTATAGCAATCAGCCCCAGCATTTT.

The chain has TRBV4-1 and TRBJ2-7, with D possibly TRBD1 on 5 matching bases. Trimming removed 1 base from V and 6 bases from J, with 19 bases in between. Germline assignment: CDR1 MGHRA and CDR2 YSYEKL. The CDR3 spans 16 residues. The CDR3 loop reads CASSQAESPGQGEQYF. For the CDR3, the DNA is TGCGCCAGCAGCCAAGCAGAATCTCCCGGCCAGGGCGAGCAGTACTTC.

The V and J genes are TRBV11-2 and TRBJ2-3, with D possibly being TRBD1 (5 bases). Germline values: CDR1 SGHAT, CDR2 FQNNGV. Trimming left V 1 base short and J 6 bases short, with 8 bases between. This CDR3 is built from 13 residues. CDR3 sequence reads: CASSLGAGDTQYF. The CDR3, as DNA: TGTGCCAGCAGCTTAGGAGCAGGGGATACGCAGTATTTT.

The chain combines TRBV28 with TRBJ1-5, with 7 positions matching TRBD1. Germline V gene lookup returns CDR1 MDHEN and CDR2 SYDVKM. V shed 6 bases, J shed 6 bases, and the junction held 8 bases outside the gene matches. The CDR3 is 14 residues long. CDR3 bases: TGTGCCAGCAGCAGGACAGGCGCGGTTCAGCCCCAGCATTTT. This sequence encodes CASSRTGAVQPQHF.

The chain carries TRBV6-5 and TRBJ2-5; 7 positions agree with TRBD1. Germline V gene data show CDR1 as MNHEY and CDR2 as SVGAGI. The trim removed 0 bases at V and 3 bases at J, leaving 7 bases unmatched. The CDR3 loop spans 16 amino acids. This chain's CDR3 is CASSYSDREGEETQYF. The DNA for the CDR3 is TGTGCCAGCAGTTACTCAGACAGGGAAGGGGAAGAGACCCAGTACTTC.

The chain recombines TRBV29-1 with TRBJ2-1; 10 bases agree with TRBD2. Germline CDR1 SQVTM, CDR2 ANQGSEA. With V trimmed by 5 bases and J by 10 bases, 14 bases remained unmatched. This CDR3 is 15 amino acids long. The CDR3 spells CSVHPGSGRAGEQFF. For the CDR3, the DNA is TGCAGCGTTCACCCCGGAAGCGGGAGGGCAGGGGAGCAGTTCTTC.

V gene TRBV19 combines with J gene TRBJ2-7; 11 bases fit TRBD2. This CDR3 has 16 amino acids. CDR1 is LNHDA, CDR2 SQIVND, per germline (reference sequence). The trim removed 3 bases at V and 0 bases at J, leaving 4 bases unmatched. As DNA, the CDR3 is TGTGCCAGTAGTATTGCTAGCGGGAGGACCTCCTACGAGCAGTACTTC. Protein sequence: CASSIASGRTSYEQYF.

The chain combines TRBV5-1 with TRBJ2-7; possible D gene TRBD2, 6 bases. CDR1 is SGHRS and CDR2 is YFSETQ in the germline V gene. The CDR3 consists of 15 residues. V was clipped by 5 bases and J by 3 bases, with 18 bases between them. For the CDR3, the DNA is TGCGCCAGCAGTTCCAGACTAGACCTTAGCTACGAGCAGTACTTC. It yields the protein CASSSRLDLSYEQYF.

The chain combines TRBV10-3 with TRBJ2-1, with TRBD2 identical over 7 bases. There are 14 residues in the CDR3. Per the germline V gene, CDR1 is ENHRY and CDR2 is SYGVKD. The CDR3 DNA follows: TGTGCTAGCTGGGCGGGGGACCTCTTTGATGAGCAGTTCTTC. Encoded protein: CASWAGDLFDEQFF.

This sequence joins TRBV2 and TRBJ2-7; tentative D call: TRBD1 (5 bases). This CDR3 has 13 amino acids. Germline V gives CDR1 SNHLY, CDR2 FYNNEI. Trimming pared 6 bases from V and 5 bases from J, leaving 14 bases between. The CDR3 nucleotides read TGTGCCAGCAGATACAGGCAGGGCAACGAGCAGTACTTC. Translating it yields CASRYRQGNEQYF.

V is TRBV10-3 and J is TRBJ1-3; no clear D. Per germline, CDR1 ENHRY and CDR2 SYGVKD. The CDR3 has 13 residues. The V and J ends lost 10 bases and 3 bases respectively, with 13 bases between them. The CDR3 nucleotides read TGTGCCAGCCAATCTTTTAGTGGAAACACCATATATTTT. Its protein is CASQSFSGNTIYF.

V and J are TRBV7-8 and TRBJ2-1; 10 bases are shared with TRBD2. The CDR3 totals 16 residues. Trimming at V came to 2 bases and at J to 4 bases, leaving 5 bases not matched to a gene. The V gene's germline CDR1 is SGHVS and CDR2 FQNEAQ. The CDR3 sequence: CASSLKASGGYNEQFF. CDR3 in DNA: TGTGCCAGCAGCTTAAAGGCTAGCGGGGGTTACAATGAGCAGTTCTTC.

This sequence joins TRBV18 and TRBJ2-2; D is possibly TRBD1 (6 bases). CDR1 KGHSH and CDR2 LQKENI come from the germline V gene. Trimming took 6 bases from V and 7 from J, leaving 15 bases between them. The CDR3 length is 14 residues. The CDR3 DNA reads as TGTGCCAGCTCTTCCGGGACAAAGGGCGGGGAGCTGTTTTTT. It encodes CASSSGTKGGELFF.

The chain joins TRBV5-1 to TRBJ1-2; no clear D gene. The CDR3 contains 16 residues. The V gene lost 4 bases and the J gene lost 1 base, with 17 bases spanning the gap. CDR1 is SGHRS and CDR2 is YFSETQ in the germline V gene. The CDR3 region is CASSMLSTGINYGYTF. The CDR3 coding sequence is TGCGCCAGCAGCATGCTCTCGACGGGAATTAACTATGGCTACACCTTC. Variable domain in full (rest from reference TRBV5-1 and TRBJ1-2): KAGVTQTPRYLIKTRGQQVTLSCSPISGHRSVSWYQQTPGQGLQFLFEYFSETQRNKGNFPGRFSGRQFSNSRSEMNVSTLELGDSALYLCASSMLSTGINYGYTFGSGTRLTVV.

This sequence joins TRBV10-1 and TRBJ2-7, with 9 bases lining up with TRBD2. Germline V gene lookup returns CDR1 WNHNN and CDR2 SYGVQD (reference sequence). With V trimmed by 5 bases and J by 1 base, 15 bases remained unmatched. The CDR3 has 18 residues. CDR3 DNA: TGCGCCAGCAGTCGAAAGACTAGCGGAGAGGGATTTTCCTACGAGCAGTACTTC. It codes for CASSRKTSGEGFSYEQYF.